This record concerns one TCR beta chain sequence. The data originate from a study of graft-versus-host responses after intestinal transplantation. Study-wide context: The whole recipient group had anti-thymocyte globulin induction followed by tacrolimus and steroids for approximately three years.

TCRdb's table, derived via immunoSEQ multiplex PCR, lists solely in-frame clones and lacks some. The top ten clones hold around 0.82% of a sample with about 25,000 clones, about 93% of them seen once. The material was PBMCs, obtained approximately 30 days after intestinal transplant. The receptor comes from a human patient who received an intestinal transplant, so some T cells may come from the graft donor.

The DNA of the CDR3 is TGTGCCAGCAGCCATTCGAATTCACCCCTCCACTTT. Its protein is CASSHSNSPLHF. V is TRBV7-9 and J is TRBJ1-6; D ambiguous. The CDR3 has 12 residues. V was shortened by 5 bases and J by 7 bases, with 6 bases between the two germline ends. The germline V gene has CDR1 SEHNR and CDR2 FQNEAQ (reference sequence).